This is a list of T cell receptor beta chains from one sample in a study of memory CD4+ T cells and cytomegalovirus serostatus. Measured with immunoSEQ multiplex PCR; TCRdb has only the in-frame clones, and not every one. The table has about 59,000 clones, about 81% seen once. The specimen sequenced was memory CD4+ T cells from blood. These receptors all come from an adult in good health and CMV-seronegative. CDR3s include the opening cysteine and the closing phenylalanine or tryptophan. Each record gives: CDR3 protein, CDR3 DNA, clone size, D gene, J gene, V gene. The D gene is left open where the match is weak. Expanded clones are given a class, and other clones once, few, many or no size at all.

cdr3_aa: CAWTPGLASAQYF
cdr3_nt: TGTGCCTGGACCCCGGGACTAGCATCGGCCCAGTACTTC
clone_size: .
d_call: TRBD2
j_call: TRBJ2-5
v_call: TRBV30

cdr3_aa: CASSHKEASDREGSYGYTF
cdr3_nt: TGTGCCAGCAGCCACAAAGAGGCCTCGGACAGGGAAGGTAGCTATGGCTACACCTTC
clone_size: .
d_call: TRBD1
j_call: TRBJ1-2
v_call: TRBV2

cdr3_aa: CSVRLDASEQYF
cdr3_nt: TGCAGCGTTAGGCTAGACGCCTCCGAGCAGTACTTC
clone_size: .
d_call: .
j_call: TRBJ2-7
v_call: TRBV29-1

cdr3_aa: CASSAGLPIYEQYF
cdr3_nt: TGTGCCAGCAGTGCGGGACTACCTATCTACGAGCAGTACTTC
clone_size: once
d_call: TRBD2
j_call: TRBJ2-7
v_call: TRBV7-9

cdr3_aa: CASSPSGAGQETQYF
cdr3_nt: TGTGCCAGCTCTCCTAGCGGAGCCGGTCAAGAGACCCAGTACTTC
clone_size: .
d_call: TRBD2
j_call: TRBJ2-5
v_call: TRBV18

cdr3_aa: CASSVYGGAGTEAFF
cdr3_nt: TGTGCCAGCAGCGTATATGGGGGCGCGGGGACTGAAGCTTTCTTT
clone_size: .
d_call: .
j_call: TRBJ1-1
v_call: TRBV9

cdr3_aa: CASTGIQETQYF
cdr3_nt: TGTGCCAGCACCGGAATTCAAGAGACCCAGTACTTC
clone_size: .
d_call: .
j_call: TRBJ2-5
v_call: TRBV2

cdr3_aa: CASSGRQGGFQPQHF
cdr3_nt: TGTGCCAGCAGTGGAAGACAGGGGGGATTTCAGCCCCAGCATTTT
clone_size: .
d_call: TRBD1
j_call: TRBJ1-5
v_call: TRBV28

cdr3_aa: CASSLSGGRGTEAFF
cdr3_nt: TGTGCCAGCAGTTTATCGGGAGGGAGGGGCACTGAAGCTTTCTTT
clone_size: .
d_call: .
j_call: TRBJ1-1
v_call: TRBV27

cdr3_aa: CASSIQTGGSTGNTIYF
cdr3_nt: TGTGCCAGCAGCATCCAAACAGGGGGCTCAACTGGAAACACCATATATTTT
clone_size: .
d_call: TRBD1
j_call: TRBJ1-3
v_call: TRBV7-2

cdr3_aa: CASRTLWAPGSRDTQYF
cdr3_nt: TGTGCCAGCAGAACCCTTTGGGCCCCAGGCTCAAGGGATACGCAGTATTTT
clone_size: .
d_call: .
j_call: TRBJ2-3
v_call: TRBV27

cdr3_aa: CASSPSGGTGNWETQYF
cdr3_nt: TGTGCCAGCAGCCCCTCGGGGGGGACAGGGAACTGGGAGACCCAGTACTTC
clone_size: .
d_call: .
j_call: TRBJ2-5
v_call: TRBV9

cdr3_aa: CASSYSNRVKRDGYTF
cdr3_nt: TGTGCCAGCAGTTACTCGAACAGGGTGAAAAGGGATGGCTACACCTTC
clone_size: .
d_call: .
j_call: TRBJ1-2
v_call: TRBV6-5

cdr3_aa: CASRTGNQPQHF
cdr3_nt: TGCGCCAGCAGAACAGGGAATCAGCCCCAGCATTTT
clone_size: .
d_call: .
j_call: TRBJ1-5
v_call: TRBV10-2

cdr3_aa: CAISGRANSKNIQYF
cdr3_nt: TGTGCTATTAGCGGGAGGGCCAATTCCAAAAACATTCAGTACTTC
clone_size: .
d_call: TRBD2
j_call: TRBJ2-4
v_call: TRBV5-4

cdr3_aa: CASSITVNTEAFF
cdr3_nt: TGTGCCAGCAGCATTACAGTGAACACTGAAGCTTTCTTT
clone_size: .
d_call: .
j_call: TRBJ1-1
v_call: TRBV11-2

cdr3_aa: CASSQVIGQPQHF
cdr3_nt: TGTGCCAGCAGCCAGGTCATCGGCCAGCCCCAGCATTTT
clone_size: once
d_call: .
j_call: TRBJ1-5
v_call: TRBV6-5

cdr3_aa: CASSEGGTQYEQYF
cdr3_nt: TGTGCCAGCAGTGAAGGGGGGACACAGTACGAGCAGTACTTC
clone_size: few
d_call: .
j_call: TRBJ2-7
v_call: TRBV25-1

cdr3_aa: CASSFGGETQYF
cdr3_nt: TGTGCCAGCAGCTTTGGGGGGGAGACCCAGTACTTC
clone_size: .
d_call: .
j_call: TRBJ2-5
v_call: TRBV5-4

cdr3_aa: CASSPLGTGVKNTEAFF
cdr3_nt: TGTGCCAGCTCACCACTAGGGACAGGGGTGAAGAACACTGAAGCTTTCTTT
clone_size: .
d_call: TRBD1
j_call: TRBJ1-1
v_call: TRBV18

cdr3_aa: CASKGISGGYGYTF
cdr3_nt: TGTGCCAGCAAGGGTATCAGTGGGGGCTATGGCTACACCTTC
clone_size: .
d_call: .
j_call: TRBJ1-2
v_call: TRBV5-6

cdr3_aa: CASSHRGSPYGYTF
cdr3_nt: TGTGCCAGCAGCCACAGGGGGTCGCCCTATGGCTACACCTTC
clone_size: .
d_call: TRBD1
j_call: TRBJ1-2
v_call: TRBV14

cdr3_aa: CASSLQGRETQYF
cdr3_nt: TGCGCCAGCAGCTTGCAGGGTAGGGAGACCCAGTACTTC
clone_size: .
d_call: .
j_call: TRBJ2-5
v_call: TRBV5-1

cdr3_aa: CASSLLGLDEQYF
cdr3_nt: TGTGCCAGCAGCTTGTTGGGACTAGACGAGCAGTACTTC
clone_size: .
d_call: TRBD2
j_call: TRBJ2-7
v_call: TRBV5-4

cdr3_aa: CASSFGPSLGKREQYF
cdr3_nt: TGTGCCAGCAGTTTTGGACCCTCCCTCGGGAAGCGCGAGCAGTACTTC
clone_size: .
d_call: .
j_call: TRBJ2-7
v_call: TRBV28

cdr3_aa: CASSSQGNTEAFF
cdr3_nt: TGTGCCAGCAGCTCACAGGGAAACACTGAAGCTTTCTTT
clone_size: .
d_call: .
j_call: TRBJ1-1
v_call: TRBV7-3